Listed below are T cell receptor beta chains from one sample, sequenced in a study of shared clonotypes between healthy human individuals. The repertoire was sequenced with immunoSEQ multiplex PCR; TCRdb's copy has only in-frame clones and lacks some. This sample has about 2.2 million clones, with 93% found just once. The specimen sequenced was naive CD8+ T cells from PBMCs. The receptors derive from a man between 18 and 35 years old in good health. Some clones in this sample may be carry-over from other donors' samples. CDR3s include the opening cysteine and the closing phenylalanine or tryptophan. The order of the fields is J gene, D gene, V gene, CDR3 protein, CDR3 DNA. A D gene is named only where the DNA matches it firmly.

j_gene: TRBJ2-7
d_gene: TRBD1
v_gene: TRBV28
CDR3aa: CASSFPPRQGNIYEQYF
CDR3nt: TGTGCCAGCAGTTTTCCCCCCCGACAGGGAAATATCTACGAGCAGTACTTC

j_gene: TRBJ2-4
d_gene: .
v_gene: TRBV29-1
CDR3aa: CSVGDWGQKNIQYF
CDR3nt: TGCAGCGTTGGAGACTGGGGGCAGAAAAACATTCAGTACTTC

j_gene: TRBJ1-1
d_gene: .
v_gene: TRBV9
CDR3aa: CASTLGRLNTEAFF
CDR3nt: TGTGCCAGCACCTTGGGACGGTTGAACACTGAAGCTTTCTTT

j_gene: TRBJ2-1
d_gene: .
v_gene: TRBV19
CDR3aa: CASSTYHRAGNEQFF
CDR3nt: TGTGCCAGTAGTACCTATCACAGGGCGGGCAATGAGCAGTTCTTC

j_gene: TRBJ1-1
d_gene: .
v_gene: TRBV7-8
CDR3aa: CASSLFSGAPGEAFF
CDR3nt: TGTGCCAGCAGCTTATTCTCCGGGGCGCCTGGTGAAGCTTTCTTT

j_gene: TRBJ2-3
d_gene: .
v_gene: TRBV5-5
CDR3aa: CASSDGRGLNTDTQYF
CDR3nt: TGTGCCAGCAGCGATGGCAGGGGCCTAAACACAGATACGCAGTATTTT

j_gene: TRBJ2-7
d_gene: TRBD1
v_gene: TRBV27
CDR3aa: CASSWAFGTGLTYEQYF
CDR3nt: TGTGCCAGCAGCTGGGCCTTCGGGACAGGGCTGACATACGAGCAGTACTTC

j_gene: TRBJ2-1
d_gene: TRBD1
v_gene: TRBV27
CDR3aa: CASRTGTGSYNEQFF
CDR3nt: TGTGCCAGCAGAACCGGGACAGGGTCCTACAATGAGCAGTTCTTC

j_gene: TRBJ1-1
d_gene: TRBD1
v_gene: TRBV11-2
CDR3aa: CASSHGTGNTEAFF
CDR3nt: TGTGCCAGCAGCCACGGGACAGGAAACACTGAAGCTTTCTTT

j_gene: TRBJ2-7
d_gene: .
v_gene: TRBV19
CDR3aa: CASSPGLGTYEQYF
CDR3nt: TGTGCCAGTAGTCCCGGACTGGGAACCTACGAGCAGTACTTC

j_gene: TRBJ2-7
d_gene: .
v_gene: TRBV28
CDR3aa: CASSGMSHEQYF
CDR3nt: TGTGCCAGCTCCGGAATGTCGCACGAGCAGTACTTC

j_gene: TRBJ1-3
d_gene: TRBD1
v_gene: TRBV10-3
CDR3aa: CAISEPLDRGGNTIYF
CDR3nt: TGTGCCATCAGTGAACCCTTGGACAGGGGAGGAAACACCATATATTTT

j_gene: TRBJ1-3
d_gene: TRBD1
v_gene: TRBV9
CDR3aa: CASSDGRTGQNTGNTIYF
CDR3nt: TGTGCCAGCAGCGATGGACGGACGGGACAGAATACTGGAAACACCATATATTTT

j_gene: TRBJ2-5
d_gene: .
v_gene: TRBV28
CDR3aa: CASQLSGWGQETQYF
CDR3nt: TGTGCCAGCCAACTCTCGGGATGGGGACAAGAGACCCAGTACTTC